This entry lists 25 T cell receptor beta chains sequenced from one sample in a study of OX40 agonist ivuxolimab in advanced cancers. The data were produced by immunoSEQ multiplex PCR, yet TCRdb's version contains in-frame clones alone and is incomplete. The sample lists some 58,000 clones, approximately 84% occurring once. The sequencing here drew on CD4+ or CD8+ T cells sorted from blood, taken in a trial of the OX40 agonist ivuxolimab. Source of these receptors: an adult with an advanced solid tumor such as melanoma, head and neck, liver or kidney cancer.

The V gene is TRBV28, the J gene TRBJ2-3, with 9 nucleotides matching TRBD2. Trimming took 2 bases from V and 6 from J; bases not matched to a gene: 6. Per germline, CDR1 MDHEN and CDR2 SYDVKM. This CDR3 comprises 15 residues. The CDR3 here is CASSLAGGAGDTQYF. DNA of the CDR3: TGTGCCAGCAGTTTAGCGGGAGGGGCGGGGGATACGCAGTATTTT. Drawing the rest from reference TRBV28 and TRBJ2-3, the complete variable domain is DVKVTQSSRYLVKRTGEKVFLECVQDMDHENMFWYRQDPGLGLRLIYFSYDVKMKEKGDIPEGYSVSREKKERFSLILESASTNQTSMYLCASSLAGGAGDTQYFGPGTRLTVL.

The chain joins TRBV4-1 to TRBJ2-7, with 9 bases that match TRBD1. The CDR3 extends over 15 amino acids. Germline V gene data show CDR1 as MGHRA and CDR2 as YSYEKL. V dropped 2 bases and J dropped 6; count of bases not matched to a gene: 8. CDR3: CASSQPNRGRFEQYF. In DNA, the CDR3 is TGCGCCAGCAGCCAACCGAACAGGGGGCGCTTCGAGCAGTACTTC.

This clone was recorded once. CDR3 region: CSVVVGLYGYTF. CDR3 nucleotide sequence: TGCAGCGTTGTCGTAGGGCTCTATGGCTACACCTTC. The gene calls are TRBV29-1 and TRBJ1-2; D remains unclear. This CDR3 comprises 12 residues. Germline CDR1 and CDR2: SQVTM and ANQGSEA. The ends were cut back, 4 bases at V and 4 bases at J, with 10 bases in the middle.

The chain couples TRBV5-1 to TRBJ1-2; D possibly corresponds to TRBD1 (5 bases). The germline V gene has CDR1 SGHRS and CDR2 YFSETQ. V was clipped by 4 bases and J by 8 bases, with 15 bases between them. The CDR3 extends over 13 amino acids. CDR3: CASSPTQVYGYTF. In DNA form, the CDR3 reads TGCGCCAGCAGCCCAACACAGGTCTACGGCTACACCTTC.

This chain connects TRBV10-3 to TRBJ2-7; D is uncertain. Germline V gene lookup returns CDR1 ENHRY and CDR2 SYGVKD. The CDR3 totals 14 residues. V was clipped by 1 base and J by 3 bases, with 10 bases between them. CDR3 coding DNA: TGTGCCATCAGTGAGTGGGTCGTTGGCTACGAGCAGTACTTC. Translating it yields CAISEWVVGYEQYF.

The chain recombines TRBV25-1 with TRBJ2-3; TRBD2 agrees at 7 bases. The CDR3 has 11 residues. Per the germline V gene, CDR1 is MGHDK and CDR2 is SYGVNS. V lost 9 bases and J lost 8; bases outside the gene matches: 5. CDR3 sequence reads: CASAGEGTQYF. As DNA, the CDR3 is TGTGCCAGTGCCGGGGAGGGTACGCAGTATTTT.

This chain connects TRBV5-4 to TRBJ2-1; D possibly corresponds to TRBD1 (6 bases). The CDR3 spans 14 residues. Germline lookup yields CDR1 SGHNT and CDR2 YYREEE (reference sequence). The V and J ends lost 4 bases and 15 bases respectively, with 23 bases between them. CDR3 in amino acids: CASSPVNRESVPFF. CDR3 DNA sequence: TGTGCCAGCAGCCCGGTAAACAGGGAGTCTGTCCCGTTCTTC.

The chain couples TRBV5-8 to TRBJ1-1; D unclear. Germline loops: CDR1 SGHTS, CDR2 YDEGEE. The CDR3 contains 13 residues. The ends were cut back, 2 bases at V and 5 bases at J, with 10 bases in the middle. The CDR3 here is CASSLKGWTEAFF. CDR3 coding DNA: TGTGCCAGCAGCTTAAAGGGTTGGACTGAAGCTTTCTTT.

CDR3 sequence reads: CASSSQGGGNEKLFF. CDR3 in DNA: TGTGCCAGCAGCAGCCAGGGGGGAGGTAATGAAAAACTGTTTTTT. V usage is TRBV6-6 and J usage is TRBJ1-4, with 7 bases lining up with TRBD1. Trimming removed 6 bases from V and 4 bases from J; junction bases left unmatched: 8. This CDR3 region has 15 residues. Germline V gene data show CDR1 as MNHNY and CDR2 as SVGAGI (reference sequence).

The chain uses TRBV27 and TRBJ2-7; 7 bases map to TRBD1. Germline assignment: CDR1 MNHEY and CDR2 SMNVEV (reference sequence). CDR3 length: 12 amino acids. J lost 6 bases, V lost 9 bases, and 8 bases had no gene match. CDR3 DNA: TGTGCCAGTAGGACAGGACACCGCGAGCAGTACTTC. The encoded protein is CASRTGHREQYF.

In regard to this clone: The junction does not match germline at one end; this may be a read error. The rearrangement joins TRBV7-7 to TRBJ2-7, with D unclear. The CDR3 is 14 amino acids. Germline V gene lookup returns CDR1 SSHAT and CDR2 FNYEAQ (reference sequence). The CDR3 DNA reads TGTGCTAGCAGCTTAAGCCAGGCGTCCTACGAGCAGTACTTC. Translating it yields CASSLSQASYEQYF.

This sequence joins TRBV2 and TRBJ1-4; D is unresolved. In germline, CDR1 is SNHLY, CDR2 FYNNEI. With 6 bases removed from V and 5 bases from J, the gap between germline ends came to 13 bases. The CDR3 spans 14 residues. The CDR3 here is CASSPVAENEKLFF. The CDR3 nucleotides are TGTGCCAGCAGCCCGGTGGCAGAAAATGAAAAACTGTTTTTT.

The sample holds one count of this clone. The gene calls are TRBV6-1 and TRBJ2-7, with 8 bases that match TRBD2. CDR1 and CDR2 from the germline V gene are MNHNS and SASEGT. V lost 7 bases, J lost 9 bases, and 8 bases stayed unmatched. CDR3 length equals 12 residues. CDR3 sequence reads: CASTFGGVGQYF. The CDR3 nucleotides are TGTGCCAGCACCTTCGGGGGGGTCGGGCAGTACTTC.

The V and J genes are TRBV19 and TRBJ2-7; 7 nucleotides agree with TRBD1. This CDR3 comprises 14 residues. The V gene end was trimmed by 7 bases and the J gene end by 6 bases; junction bases not matched to a gene: 12. CDR1 and CDR2 (germline): LNHDA, SQIVND (reference sequence). As DNA, the CDR3 is TGTGCCAGTAAAGACCGAATTACAGGGGCCGAGCAGTACTTC. It specifies CASKDRITGAEQYF.

This clone was counted once. The V gene is TRBV15, the J gene TRBJ1-2; D gene unclear. The ends were cut back, 8 bases at V and 8 bases at J, with 15 bases in the middle. The length of the CDR3 is 12 residues. The germline gives CDR1 LNHNV, CDR2 YYDKDF (reference sequence). The CDR3 DNA is TGTGCCACCCGACACGGATATGCGGGCTACACCTTC. This codes for CATRHGYAGYTF.

The DNA for the CDR3 is TGTGCCAGCTCACAGGCGGGCAGAGAGAACACTGAAGCTTTCTTT. Protein: CASSQAGRENTEAFF. The gene calls are TRBV18 and TRBJ1-1; no reliable D call. Germline V lookup: CDR1 KGHSH, CDR2 LQKENI. Trimming removed 4 bases at V and 1 base at J, with 13 bases between. CDR3 length: 15 amino acids.

The rearrangement uses TRBV10-1 and TRBJ2-1; D perhaps matches TRBD2 (5 bases). Germline V lookup: CDR1 WNHNN, CDR2 SYGVQD (reference sequence). The CDR3 is made up of 14 amino acids. The ends were cut back, 8 bases at V and 3 bases at J, with 14 bases in the middle. The CDR3 sequence: CASGVGSRYNEQFF. The CDR3 bases are TGCGCCAGCGGGGTAGGGAGTCGCTACAATGAGCAGTTCTTC.

The CDR3 sequence is CASSRDRGSEKLFF. CDR3 in DNA: TGTGCCAGCAGCCGAGACAGGGGCAGTGAAAAACTGTTTTTT. This chain joins TRBV5-4 and TRBJ1-4; TRBD1 agrees at 8 bases. V dropped 4 bases and J dropped 7; count of bases not matched to a gene: 6. Germline V gene data show CDR1 as SGHNT and CDR2 as YYREEE (reference sequence). CDR3 size: 14 residues.

This chain connects TRBV11-2 to TRBJ2-6; tentatively, D is TRBD1 or TRBD2 (6 bases each). The CDR3 runs to 17 residues. Trimming removed 5 bases at V and 2 bases at J, with 16 bases between. Germline lookup yields CDR1 SGHAT and CDR2 FQNNGV. The DNA of the CDR3 is TGTGCCAGCAGCCCCCTCGGGGGCGACCCTGGGGCCAACGTCCTGACTTTC. This translates into CASSPLGGDPGANVLTF.

The rearrangement joins TRBV5-1 to TRBJ2-7; D remains ambiguous. Trimming shortened V by 0 bases and J by 7 bases, and 26 bases separated the two germline ends. This CDR3 has 18 residues. Germline CDR1 and CDR2: SGHRS and YFSETQ. The CDR3 loop reads CASSLGVHRLAKAREQYF. The CDR3 DNA is TGCGCCAGCAGCTTGGGGGTCCACAGACTCGCTAAAGCTCGGGAGCAGTACTTC.

The CDR3 region is CASSHGRFSWGLARQEQFF. CDR3 in DNA: TGTGCCAGCAGTCACGGCCGGTTTAGTTGGGGACTAGCGCGCCAGGAGCAGTTCTTC. The chain uses TRBV27 and TRBJ2-1; 10 positions agree with TRBD2. The CDR3 is 19 amino acids. Germline V gene data show CDR1 as MNHEY and CDR2 as SMNVEV (reference sequence). The junction had 23 bases not matched to a gene; V was cut back by 5 bases and J by 10 bases.

The J gene is TRBJ2-5, the V gene TRBV28, with unresolved D. Near its end, the DNA agrees better with TRBJ2-7, so the J call may be wrong. Germline CDR1 and CDR2: MDHEN and SYDVKM. The CDR3 runs to 12 residues. The CDR3 DNA reads as TGTGCCAGCAGCCCCACGGTACGCGAGCAGTACTTC. Its translation is CASSPTVREQYF.

This chain links TRBV28 with TRBJ1-2; D gene ambiguous. The CDR3 runs 11 residues. Trimming left V 2 bases short and J 8 bases short, with 6 bases between. The germline CDR1 and CDR2 sequences are MDHEN and SYDVKM. This CDR3 reads CASSLAGGYTF. CDR3 nucleotide sequence: TGTGCCAGCAGTTTAGCGGGAGGCTACACCTTC.

The J gene is TRBJ2-7, the V gene TRBV27, with a possible D match to TRBD2 (6 bases). V lost 2 bases and J 3 bases, leaving 14 bases between the germline ends. The CDR3 sequence is 15 residues long. Germline values: CDR1 MNHEY, CDR2 SMNVEV (reference sequence). The CDR3, as DNA: TGTGCCAGCAGTTTAGCACTCGGGACTCTCTACGAGCAGTACTTC. Encoded protein: CASSLALGTLYEQYF.

This chain links TRBV28 with TRBJ2-7, with D hard to call. V was clipped by 8 bases and J by 0 bases, with 5 bases between them. The CDR3 spans 11 residues. Germline CDR1 reads MDHEN; CDR2 reads SYDVKM. CDR3 DNA sequence: TGTGCCAGCGAAGCCTCCTACGAGCAGTACTTC. Translated: CASEASYEQYF. The whole variable domain, filled in from reference TRBV28 and TRBJ2-7, reads DVKVTQSSRYLVKRTGEKVFLECVQDMDHENMFWYRQDPGLGLRLIYFSYDVKMKEKGDIPEGYSVSREKKERFSLILESASTNQTSMYLCASEASYEQYFGPGTRLTVT.